This T cell receptor beta chain was identified during a study of T cell responses to AZD1222 COVID-19 vaccine. Turning to this clone: The antigen remains unidentified.

Generated by immunoSEQ multiplex PCR, the TCRdb table keeps only in-frame clones and is missing some. The sample has around 120,000 clones, about 92% seen once. The study pooled second doses at about 4 or about 12 weeks. Findings of the study overall: Among those given AZD1222, only five or six were seropositive at baseline. Targets within unmutated variant regions were reportedly found for nearly half of spike-specific TCRs. When two AZD1222 doses had been given, Spike-specific TCR breadth and depth rose.

The source is an adult who received the AZD1222 COVID-19 vaccine. Sample: peripheral blood, taken 28 days after the second AZD1222 dose.

CDR3 DNA: TGTGCCAGCAGTTACCGGGACATGGGCAAAAACATTCAGTACTTC. Amino acid sequence: CASSYRDMGKNIQYF. The chain carries TRBV6-5 and TRBJ2-4, with a tentative D call TRBD1 (6 bases). Germline lookup yields CDR1 MNHEY and CDR2 SVGAGI. V was trimmed by 2 bases and J by 3 bases, leaving 11 bases between them. The CDR3 runs to 15 residues.